This entry lists 28 T cell receptor beta chains sequenced from one sample in a study of long-term antiretroviral therapy in people with HIV (dated by TCRdb to the early 2020s). Sequencing of the TRB variable region was done with the immunoSEQ hsTCRB v3.0 assay at survey level resolution. In TCRdb, the immuneACCESS table is reduced to in-frame sequences with V and J assigned. These tables do not hold every clone; where another copy was compared, an unresolved V gene accounts for under half, and the others remain unexplained. This sample is represented by more than 10,000 clones; about 87% of them were singletons. The ten largest clones take up around 20% of the sample. The material sequenced was unsorted PBMCs, taken 2.1 years after starting antiretroviral therapy. These receptors originate from a woman aged 40 to 50 with HIV.

This chain links TRBV2 with TRBJ2-4; unclear D gene. The CDR3 totals 15 residues. V shed 6 bases and J shed 0 bases, with 12 bases lying between them. The V gene's germline CDR1 is SNHLY and CDR2 FYNNEI. CDR3: CASRERILAKNIQYF. In DNA, the CDR3 is TGTGCCAGCAGGGAGAGAATTCTAGCCAAAAACATTCAGTACTTC.

The gene calls are TRBV18 and TRBJ2-1; D is perhaps TRBD2 (6 bases). The length of the CDR3 is 15 residues. V was trimmed by 0 bases and J by 5 bases, leaving 11 bases between them. Germline V gene lookup returns CDR1 KGHSH and CDR2 LQKENI. CDR3 amino acids: CASSPPKGLNNEQFF. The CDR3, as DNA: TGTGCCAGCTCACCACCGAAGGGACTTAACAATGAGCAGTTCTTC.

The chain carries TRBV7-9 and TRBJ2-5, with unresolved D. This CDR3 has 13 residues. Germline CDR1 is SEHNR and CDR2 is FQNEAQ (reference sequence). V was cut by 4 bases and J by 5 bases, with 11 bases left in between. The CDR3 DNA sequence: TGTGCCAGCAGCTCCCATCCCGGGGAGACCCAGTACTTC. This translates into CASSSHPGETQYF.

This clone showed up just once. This chain joins TRBV30 and TRBJ2-1, with D maybe TRBD2 (6 bases). The V gene's germline CDR1 is GTSNPN and CDR2 SVGIG (reference sequence). CDR3 length: 16 residues. Deletions cut 3 bases from V and 0 bases from J, with 15 bases between. The CDR3 nucleotides read TGTGCCTGGAGAACTGGACTATCGAGCTCCTACAATGAGCAGTTCTTC. Its translation is CAWRTGLSSSYNEQFF.

V and J are TRBV7-2 and TRBJ2-5, with TRBD2 as a possible D gene (6 bases). The germline CDR1 and CDR2 sequences are SGHTA and FQGNSA. The CDR3 is 15 residues long. Trimming took off 1 base at V and 1 base at J, with 10 bases between the two ends. The CDR3 region has the DNA TGTGCCAGCAGCTTAGTGGGAGGCCTCCAAGAGACCCAGTACTTC. It codes for CASSLVGGLQETQYF.

V is TRBV29-1 and J is TRBJ2-5; 9 nucleotides agree with TRBD2. Germline CDR1 SQVTM, CDR2 ANQGSEA. J was trimmed by 5 bases and V by 4 bases; bases with no gene match: 11. CDR3 length: 15 residues. This CDR3 is CSVVGRGGGSETQYF. Written as DNA, the CDR3 is TGCAGCGTTGTCGGGCGGGGGGGCGGTTCGGAGACCCAGTACTTC.

This chain links TRBV5-6 with TRBJ1-6; D is perhaps TRBD1 (5 bases). The CDR3 runs 15 residues. The V gene lost 0 bases and the J gene lost 8 bases, with 12 bases spanning the gap. Germline CDR1 SGHDT, CDR2 YYEEEE. Here the CDR3 reads CASSLAGLDYSPLHF. The CDR3 DNA reads as TGTGCCAGCAGCTTGGCGGGGCTGGACTATTCACCCCTCCACTTT.

V and J are TRBV5-1 and TRBJ2-5; 11 bases match TRBD2. The J call is in doubt because the DNA end fits TRBJ2-7 better. The CDR3 extends over 16 amino acids. Germline CDR1 SGHRS, CDR2 YFSETQ. CDR3 nucleotide sequence: TGCGCCAGCAGCTTGGGGACTAGCGGGTTCTCCTACGAGCAGTACTTC. This encodes CASSLGTSGFSYEQYF.

V gene TRBV5-1 combines with J gene TRBJ2-1; D gene uncertain. Between the trimmed V and J ends, which lost 0 bases and 1 base, there was a span of 8 bases. The CDR3 consists of 15 residues. The germline V gene has CDR1 SGHRS and CDR2 YFSETQ. The CDR3 sequence: CASSLGDSSYNEQFF. The CDR3 region has the DNA TGCGCCAGCAGCTTGGGAGATTCTTCCTACAATGAGCAGTTCTTC.

V usage is TRBV27 and J usage is TRBJ1-5; D not resolved. This CDR3 has 14 residues. V lost 4 bases to trimming and J lost 1 base, with 8 bases between them. Germline assignment: CDR1 MNHEY and CDR2 SMNVEV (reference sequence). The CDR3 reads CASSSTKSNQPQHF. In DNA form, the CDR3 reads TGTGCCAGCAGTTCGACAAAAAGCAATCAGCCCCAGCATTTT.

The CDR3 DNA follows: TGCGCCAGCAGCCAAAAGGGAGGGGTCTCCTATAATTCACCCCTCCACTTT. Residues: CASSQKGGVSYNSPLHF. The gene calls are TRBV4-3 and TRBJ1-6; tentatively, D is TRBD1 (5 bases). Germline V gene lookup returns CDR1 LGHNA and CDR2 YSLEER. The CDR3 length is 17 residues. V was cut by 2 bases and J by 0 bases, with 11 bases left in between.

J is TRBJ2-7 and V is TRBV6-5, with D maybe TRBD1 (5 bases). This CDR3 comprises 13 residues. Germline CDR1 MNHEY, CDR2 SVGAGI. V lost 1 base to trimming and J lost 6 bases, with 10 bases between them. CDR3 in amino acids: CASSYLRRGEQYF. The CDR3, as DNA: TGTGCCAGCAGTTACTTGAGAAGGGGCGAGCAGTACTTC.

The chain is built from TRBV6-1 and TRBJ1-2, with 7 bases fitting TRBD1. The germline CDR1 and CDR2 sequences are MNHNS and SASEGT. The CDR3 has 13 amino acids. The junction had 2 bases not matched to a gene; V was cut back by 5 bases and J by 2 bases. CDR3 in amino acids: CASSLQGNYGYTF. For the CDR3, the DNA is TGTGCCAGCAGTTTACAGGGGAACTATGGCTACACCTTC.

This clone appeared once. This rearrangement joins TRBV30 to TRBJ1-2; D perhaps matches TRBD1 (5 bases). The V gene lost 4 bases and the J gene lost 3 bases, with 12 bases spanning the gap. This CDR3 contains 13 residues. Germline CDR1 is GTSNPN and CDR2 is SVGIG (reference sequence). The CDR3 DNA follows: TGTGCCTGGACCAGGAGAGGGGACTATGGCTACACCTTC. Translated, it gives CAWTRRGDYGYTF.

This rearrangement joins TRBV7-2 to TRBJ1-1; TRBD1 is a possible D gene (5 bases). The CDR3 is 14 amino acids. Deletions cut 5 bases from V and 6 bases from J, with 16 bases between. CDR1 is SGHTA, CDR2 FQGNSA, per germline. CDR3 coding DNA: TGTGCCAGCAGCCGAGCCGGGAGGGACCCTGAAGCTTTCTTT. This codes for CASSRAGRDPEAFF.

The gene calls are TRBV18 and TRBJ2-2, with 7 bases lining up with TRBD1. V dropped 3 bases and J dropped 2; count of bases not matched to a gene: 6. From germline, CDR1 is KGHSH and CDR2 LQKENI. The CDR3 totals 16 residues. This CDR3 is CASSPPGQLNTGELFF. CDR3 sequence (DNA): TGTGCCAGCTCACCCCCGGGACAGCTAAACACCGGGGAGCTGTTTTTT.

The chain employs TRBV28 and TRBJ2-7; D call uncertain. V was trimmed by 7 bases and J by 0 bases, leaving 10 bases between them. CDR1 and CDR2 from the germline V gene are MDHEN and SYDVKM. The CDR3 runs to 13 residues. The DNA for the CDR3 is TGTGCCAGCACCGACACACGCTCCTACGAGCAGTACTTC. It is translated as CASTDTRSYEQYF.

The chain couples TRBV18 to TRBJ1-1; a possible D gene is TRBD1 (6 bases). Per the germline V gene, CDR1 is KGHSH and CDR2 is LQKENI. The CDR3 spans 14 residues. V gave up 3 bases and J gave up 0 bases, with 8 bases separating them. In DNA, the CDR3 is TGTGCCAGCTCACCGACAGGCTTGAACACTGAAGCTTTCTTT. Amino acids: CASSPTGLNTEAFF. The full variable domain, rest sourced from reference TRBV18 and TRBJ1-1, is NAGVMQNPRHLVRRRGQEARLRCSPMKGHSHVYWYRQLPEEGLKFMVYLQKENIIDESGMPKERFSAEFPKEGPSILRIQQVVRGDSAAYFCASSPTGLNTEAFFGQGTRLTVV.

This rearrangement joins TRBV5-1 to TRBJ2-3, with D uncertain. Trimming took off 1 base at V and 0 bases at J, with 6 bases between the two ends. The CDR3 covers 14 residues. Per germline, CDR1 SGHRS and CDR2 YFSETQ. CDR3 bases: TGCGCCAGCAGCTTGATGGGGAGCACAGATACGCAGTATTTT. This translates into CASSLMGSTDTQYF.

The V call is TRBV6-1, the J call TRBJ2-3; no firm D call. Germline CDR1 is MNHNS and CDR2 is SASEGT. This CDR3 has 17 amino acids. V lost 0 bases, J lost 4 bases, and 17 bases lay in between. The CDR3 is CASSEAGRLAGPDTQYF. The CDR3 bases are TGTGCCAGCAGTGAAGCGGGTCGTTTAGCCGGCCCAGATACGCAGTATTTT.

The V call is TRBV29-1, the J call TRBJ1-4; the match to TRBD1 covers 7 bases. The V gene's germline CDR1 is SQVTM and CDR2 ANQGSEA. The CDR3 has 16 amino acids. The ends lost 5 bases at V and 5 bases at J; junction bases unmatched: 14. The chain's CDR3 is CSVKFLTGVSNEKLFF. Here the CDR3 DNA reads TGCAGCGTTAAGTTTCTCACAGGGGTTTCGAATGAAAAACTGTTTTTT.

The J gene is TRBJ2-5, the V gene TRBV7-3; possibly TRBD1 for D (6 bases). Trimming cost V 5 bases and J 2 bases, with 9 bases left between them. CDR3 length: 13 amino acids. Germline V gives CDR1 SGHTA, CDR2 FQGTGA. This chain's CDR3 is CASSRGQQETQYF. The CDR3 DNA reads as TGTGCCAGCAGCAGAGGACAGCAAGAGACCCAGTACTTC.

The chain uses TRBV10-3 and TRBJ2-2; D possibly corresponds to TRBD1 (6 bases). The CDR3 extends over 14 amino acids. Deletions cut 10 bases from V and 4 bases from J, with 16 bases between. Germline values: CDR1 ENHRY, CDR2 SYGVKD. CDR3 sequence (DNA): TGTGCCACTCAAGGGGGAGAGGGCACCGGGGAGCTGTTTTTT. Its protein product is CATQGGEGTGELFF.

The chain joins TRBV7-3 to TRBJ2-5; TRBD2 agrees at 8 bases. The ends lost 3 bases at V and 4 bases at J; junction bases unmatched: 4. This CDR3 has 14 amino acids. Germline CDR1 and CDR2: SGHTA and FQGTGA. Here the CDR3 DNA reads TGTGCCAGCAGCTTTGGGCTAGCGGGAGAGACCCAGTACTTC. It codes for CASSFGLAGETQYF.

This rearrangement joins TRBV19 to TRBJ2-3; 9 bases are a match to TRBD2. The junction had 11 bases not matched to a gene; V was cut back by 5 bases and J by 5 bases. CDR3 length equals 16 residues. CDR1 and CDR2 from the germline V gene are LNHDA and SQIVND (reference sequence). CDR3 sequence reads: CASSRGTSTWGDTQYF. CDR3 nucleotides: TGTGCCAGTAGTCGGGGGACTAGCACTTGGGGAGATACGCAGTATTTT.

J is TRBJ2-7 and V is TRBV6-5; 8 bases are a match to TRBD2. Germline V gene sequence: CDR1 MNHEY, CDR2 SVGAGI. CDR3 length: 16 amino acids. The junction had 12 bases not matched to a gene; V was cut back by 2 bases and J by 6 bases. The CDR3 DNA reads TGTGCCAGCAGTTACGACCCTCGGGGGGGCCCGTCCGAGCAGTACTTC. It encodes CASSYDPRGGPSEQYF.

The V gene is TRBV15, the J gene TRBJ1-2, with D unresolved. The V gene lost 0 bases and the J gene lost 1 base, with 9 bases spanning the gap. The CDR3 has 15 amino acids. Germline V gene data show CDR1 as LNHNV and CDR2 as YYDKDF (reference sequence). DNA of the CDR3: TGTGCCACCAGCAGAGATCGTAACAGTAACTATGGCTACACCTTC. Translated, it gives CATSRDRNSNYGYTF.

The chain links TRBV7-2 to TRBJ1-6; D is uncertain. The length of the CDR3 is 16 residues. The germline gives CDR1 SGHTA, CDR2 FQGNSA. V lost 2 bases and J 7 bases, leaving 15 bases between the germline ends. In nucleotides, the CDR3 is TGTGCCAGCAGCTTAATTTCTGGGCGCCAAAATTCACCCCTCCACTTT. Its translation: CASSLISGRQNSPLHF.